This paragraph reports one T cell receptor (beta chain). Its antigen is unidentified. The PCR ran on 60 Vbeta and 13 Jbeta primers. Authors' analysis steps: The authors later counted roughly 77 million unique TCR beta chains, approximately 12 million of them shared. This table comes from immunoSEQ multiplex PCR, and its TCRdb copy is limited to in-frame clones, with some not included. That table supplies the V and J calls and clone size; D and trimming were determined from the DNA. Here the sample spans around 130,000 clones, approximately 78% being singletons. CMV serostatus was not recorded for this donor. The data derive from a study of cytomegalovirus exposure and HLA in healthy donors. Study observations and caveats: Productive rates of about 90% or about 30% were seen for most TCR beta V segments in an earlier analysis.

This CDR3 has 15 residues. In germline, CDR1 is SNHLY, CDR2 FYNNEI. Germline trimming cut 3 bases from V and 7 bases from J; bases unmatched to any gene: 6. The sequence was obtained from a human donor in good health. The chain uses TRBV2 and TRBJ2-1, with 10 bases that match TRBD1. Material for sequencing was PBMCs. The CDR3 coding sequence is TGTGCCAGCAGTGAGGACAGGGGGAGGGGGAATGAGCAGTTCTTC. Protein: CASSEDRGRGNEQFF.